The source of this T cell receptor (beta chain) is a study of Ad26.COV2.S vaccination and SARS-CoV-2 variants. As for treatment: 15 to 20 received Ad26.COV2.S at low or high dose, single or two shots; about 5 received placebo; per-sample allocation not given. The investigators took samples on day 63 after the first vaccine or placebo injection. The CDR3 runs to 13 residues. V was clipped by 3 bases and J by 2 bases, with 7 bases between them. Germline CDR1 reads LNHDA; CDR2 reads SQIVND (reference sequence). The data were produced by immunoSEQ multiplex PCR, yet TCRdb's version contains in-frame clones alone and is incomplete. The table lists around 300,000 clones, approximately 86% of them singletons, with about 10% in the top ten.

This sequence was found in a person aged 18-65 years who received the Ad26.COV2.S COVID-19 vaccine or a placebo. This sample comprised peripheral blood, obtained in a trial of Ad26.COV2.S vaccine versus placebo. The V and J genes are TRBV19 and TRBJ1-2; D call uncertain. DNA for the CDR3: TGTGCCAGTAGTATTAACTGGAACTATGGCTACACCTTC. It encodes CASSINWNYGYTF.